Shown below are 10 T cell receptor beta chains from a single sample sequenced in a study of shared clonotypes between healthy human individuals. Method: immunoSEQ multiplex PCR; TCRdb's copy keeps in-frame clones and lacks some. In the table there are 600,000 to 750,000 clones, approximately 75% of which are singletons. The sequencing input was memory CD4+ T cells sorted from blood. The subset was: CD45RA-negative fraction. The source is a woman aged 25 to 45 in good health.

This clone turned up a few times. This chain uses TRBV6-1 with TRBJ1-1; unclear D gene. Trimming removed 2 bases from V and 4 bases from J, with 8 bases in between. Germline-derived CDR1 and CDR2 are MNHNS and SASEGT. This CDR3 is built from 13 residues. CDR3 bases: TGTGCCAGCAGTGAACGTCCAGCCACTGAAGCTTTCTTT. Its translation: CASSERPATEAFF.

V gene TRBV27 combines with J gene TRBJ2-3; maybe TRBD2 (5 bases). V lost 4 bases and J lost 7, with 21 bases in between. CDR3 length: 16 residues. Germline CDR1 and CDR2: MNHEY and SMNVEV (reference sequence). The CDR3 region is CASSSPVARGVNTQYF. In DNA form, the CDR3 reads TGTGCCAGCAGTTCCCCGGTAGCGAGAGGCGTGAATACGCAGTATTTT.

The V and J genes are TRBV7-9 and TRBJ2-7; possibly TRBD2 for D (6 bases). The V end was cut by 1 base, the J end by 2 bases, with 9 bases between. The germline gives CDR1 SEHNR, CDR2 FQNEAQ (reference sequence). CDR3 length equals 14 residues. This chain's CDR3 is CASSLGGDPYEQYF. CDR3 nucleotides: TGTGCCAGCAGCTTAGGGGGGGACCCCTACGAGCAGTACTTC.

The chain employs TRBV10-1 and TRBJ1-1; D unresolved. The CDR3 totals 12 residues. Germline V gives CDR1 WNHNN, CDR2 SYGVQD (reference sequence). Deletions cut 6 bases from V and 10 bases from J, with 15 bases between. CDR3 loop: CASSVSSVPAFF. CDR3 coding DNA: TGCGCCAGCAGCGTGAGCAGTGTCCCAGCTTTCTTT.

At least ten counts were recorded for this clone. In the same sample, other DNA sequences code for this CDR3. CDR3 loop: CASSLSRGSYNEQFF. The CDR3 DNA follows: TGCGCCAGCAGCTTGAGCCGGGGAAGCTACAATGAGCAGTTCTTC. The V gene is TRBV5-1, the J gene TRBJ2-1; D possibly corresponds to TRBD2 (5 bases). The CDR3 loop spans 15 amino acids. Germline CDR1 and CDR2: SGHRS and YFSETQ. The V gene lost 1 base and the J gene lost 3 bases, with 11 bases spanning the gap.

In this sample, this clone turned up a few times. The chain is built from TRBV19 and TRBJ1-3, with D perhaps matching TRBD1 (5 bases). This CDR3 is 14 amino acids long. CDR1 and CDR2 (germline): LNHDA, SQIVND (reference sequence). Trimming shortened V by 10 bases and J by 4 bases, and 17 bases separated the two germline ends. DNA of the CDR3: TGTGCCACCTGGAGGGAGAGGGGCGGAAACACCATATATTTT. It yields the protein CATWRERGGNTIYF.

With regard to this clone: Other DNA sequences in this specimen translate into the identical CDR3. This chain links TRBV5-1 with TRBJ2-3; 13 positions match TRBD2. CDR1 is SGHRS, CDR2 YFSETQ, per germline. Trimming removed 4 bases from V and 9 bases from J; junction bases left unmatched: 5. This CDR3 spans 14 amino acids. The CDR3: CASSPGTSGNTQYF. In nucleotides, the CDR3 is TGCGCCAGCAGCCCCGGGACTAGCGGGAACACGCAGTATTTT.

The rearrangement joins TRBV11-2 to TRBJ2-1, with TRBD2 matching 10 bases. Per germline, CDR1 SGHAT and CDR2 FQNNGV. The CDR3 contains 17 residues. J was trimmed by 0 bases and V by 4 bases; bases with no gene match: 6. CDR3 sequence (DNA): TGTGCCAGCAGCTCACCCGGGACTAGCGACTCCTACAATGAGCAGTTCTTC. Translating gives CASSSPGTSDSYNEQFF.

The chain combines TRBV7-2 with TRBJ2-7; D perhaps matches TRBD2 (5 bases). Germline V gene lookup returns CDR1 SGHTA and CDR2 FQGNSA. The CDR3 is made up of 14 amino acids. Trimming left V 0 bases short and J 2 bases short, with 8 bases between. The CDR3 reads CASSLAGVTYEQYF. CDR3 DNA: TGTGCCAGCAGCTTAGCGGGAGTTACCTACGAGCAGTACTTC.

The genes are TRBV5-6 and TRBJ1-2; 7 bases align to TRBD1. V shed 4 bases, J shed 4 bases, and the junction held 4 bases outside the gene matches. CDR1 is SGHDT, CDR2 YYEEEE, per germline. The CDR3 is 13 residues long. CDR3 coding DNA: TGTGCCAGCAGCCCTCGGGACAGCTATGGCTACACCTTC. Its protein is CASSPRDSYGYTF.